The 9 T cell receptor beta chains below all came from one sample that was sequenced in a study of human T cells and chemical hapten exposure. Specified time point: patch test 1, 2 weeks after DPC sensitization. Documented treatment: therapeutic diphenylcyclopropenone sensitization with weekly scalp DPC. TCRdb used MiXCR to reprocess the RACE reads, holding one entry per CDR3 protein. The sample consists of 300,000 to 400,000 distinct CDR3 sequences, about 7% of them appearing once. Source: whole blood, taken in connection with sensitization to the hapten diphenylcyclopropenone (DPC). The source is a woman aged 18-29 years with alopecia areata. Some clones in this sample may be carry-over from other donors' samples.

This clonotype was observed at least ten times. The genes are TRBV27 and TRBJ1-5; possible D gene TRBD1, 5 bases. Deletions cut 5 bases from V and 2 bases from J, with 10 bases between. From germline, CDR1 is MNHEY and CDR2 SMNVEV (reference sequence). The CDR3 covers 14 residues. DNA for the CDR3: TGTGCCAGCAGTGTTGGGGGTGGCAATCAGCCCCAGCATTTT. Protein sequence: CASSVGGGNQPQHF.

In its sample, this clonotype was seen a few times. V gene TRBV5-1 combines with J gene TRBJ2-5; D is undetermined. The CDR3 has 15 amino acids. Trimming pared 9 bases from V and 0 bases from J, leaving 18 bases between. Germline assignment: CDR1 SGHRS and CDR2 YFSETQ. CDR3 sequence: CATPDDQMYQETQYF. The CDR3 DNA reads TGCGCCACCCCGGATGACCAGATGTACCAAGAGACCCAGTACTTC.

This clonotype was detected a few times. The V and J genes are TRBV6-1 and TRBJ1-5; maybe TRBD1 (5 bases). Germline V gene lookup returns CDR1 MNHNS and CDR2 SASEGT. Trimming cost V 5 bases and J 9 bases, with 14 bases left between them. This CDR3 has 13 amino acids. CDR3 in amino acids: CASSIGTALPQHF. The DNA of the CDR3 is TGTGCCAGCAGTATAGGGACCGCTCTGCCCCAGCATTTT.

This clonotype was counted ten times or more. The chain employs TRBV14 and TRBJ2-7; the D call may be TRBD1 or TRBD2 (5 bases each). From germline, CDR1 is SGHDN and CDR2 FVKESK. V was trimmed by 1 base and J by 10 bases, leaving 11 bases between them. The CDR3 length is 12 residues. The CDR3 region is CASSQVGTLQYF. The CDR3 DNA reads as TGTGCCAGCAGCCAAGTTGGGACCCTCCAGTACTTC.

The rearrangement uses TRBV2 and TRBJ2-5, with 8 bases identical to TRBD2. Germline CDR1 reads SNHLY; CDR2 reads FYNNEI. V was pared by 6 bases and J by 3 bases, with 9 bases of the junction left unmatched. The CDR3 extends over 15 amino acids. The CDR3 nucleotides are TGTGCCAGCAGCTCAAGCGGGGGCCGAGAAGAGACCCAGTACTTC. This gives the protein CASSSSGGREETQYF.

This clonotype was counted between two and nine times. V gene TRBV7-9 combines with J gene TRBJ1-1; D gene ambiguous. The CDR3 consists of 15 residues. The V gene's germline CDR1 is SEHNR and CDR2 FQNEAQ (reference sequence). Trimming took 4 bases from V and 0 from J, leaving 12 bases between them. The CDR3 region has the DNA TGTGCCAGCAGCTCCTCAGTCTACATGAACACTGAAGCTTTCTTT. It specifies CASSSSVYMNTEAFF.

The V gene is TRBV20-1, the J gene TRBJ2-7; 11 bases agree with TRBD1. Germline V gives CDR1 DFQATT, CDR2 SNEGSKA (reference sequence). This CDR3 is built from 16 residues. With 7 bases clipped from V and 2 bases from J, the junction kept 13 bases outside the gene matches. The CDR3 protein is CSGVPGQGVTPYEQYF. For the CDR3, the DNA is TGCAGTGGGGTCCCGGGACAGGGGGTGACCCCCTACGAGCAGTACTTC.

This clonotype was observed at least ten times. The genes are TRBV27 and TRBJ2-3, with 9 bases that match TRBD1. Germline V gives CDR1 MNHEY, CDR2 SMNVEV (reference sequence). V shed 3 bases, J shed 3 bases, and the junction held 10 bases outside the gene matches. This CDR3 spans 17 amino acids. The CDR3: CASSFLSTGGPTDTQYF. The CDR3 nucleotides are TGTGCCAGCAGTTTTCTCTCGACAGGGGGGCCTACAGATACGCAGTATTTT.

The genes are TRBV7-9 and TRBJ2-5; TRBD2 matches 10 bases. J lost 5 bases, V lost 0 bases, and 12 bases had no gene match. The CDR3 has 18 amino acids. Looked up from germline, CDR1 is SEHNR and CDR2 is FQNEAQ (reference sequence). Here the CDR3 DNA reads TGTGCCAGCAGCTTAGCTTTGGGGACTAGCGCGGCTCGGGAGACCCAGTACTTC. It encodes CASSLALGTSAARETQYF.